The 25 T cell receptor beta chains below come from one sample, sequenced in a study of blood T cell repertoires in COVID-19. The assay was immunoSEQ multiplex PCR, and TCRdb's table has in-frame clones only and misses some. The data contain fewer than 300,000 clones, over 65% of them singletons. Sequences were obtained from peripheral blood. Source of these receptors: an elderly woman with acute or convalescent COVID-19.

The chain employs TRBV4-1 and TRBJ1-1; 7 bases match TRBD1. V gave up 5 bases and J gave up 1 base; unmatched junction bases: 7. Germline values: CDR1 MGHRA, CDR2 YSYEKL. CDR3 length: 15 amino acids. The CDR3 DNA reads TGCGCCAGCAGCACACAGGGGAAGGGGAACACTGAAGCTTTCTTT. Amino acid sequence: CASSTQGKGNTEAFF.

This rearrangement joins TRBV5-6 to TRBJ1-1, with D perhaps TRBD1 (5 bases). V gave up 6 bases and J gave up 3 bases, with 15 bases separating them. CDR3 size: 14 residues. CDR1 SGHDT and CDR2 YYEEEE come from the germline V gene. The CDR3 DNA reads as TGTGCCAGCATAAGGGGATCATCGGACACTGAAGCTTTCTTT. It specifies CASIRGSSDTEAFF.

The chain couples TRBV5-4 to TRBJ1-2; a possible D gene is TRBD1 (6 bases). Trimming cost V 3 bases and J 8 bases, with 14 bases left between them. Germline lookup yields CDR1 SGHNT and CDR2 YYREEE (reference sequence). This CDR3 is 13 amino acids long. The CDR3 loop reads CASSSLGGLGYTF. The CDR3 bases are TGTGCCAGCAGCTCCCTCGGGGGGCTAGGCTACACCTTC.

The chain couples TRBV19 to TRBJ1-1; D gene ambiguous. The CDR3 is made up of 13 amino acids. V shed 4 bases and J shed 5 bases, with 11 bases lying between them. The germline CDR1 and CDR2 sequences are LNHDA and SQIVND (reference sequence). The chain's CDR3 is CASSRRGMTEAFF. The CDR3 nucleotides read TGTGCCAGTAGTAGGCGCGGGATGACTGAAGCTTTCTTT.

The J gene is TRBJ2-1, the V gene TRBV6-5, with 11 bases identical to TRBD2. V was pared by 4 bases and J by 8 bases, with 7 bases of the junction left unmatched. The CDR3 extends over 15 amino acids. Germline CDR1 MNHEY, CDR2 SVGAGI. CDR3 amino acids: CASSWLAGGSHEQFF. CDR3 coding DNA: TGTGCCAGCAGTTGGTTAGCGGGGGGGTCCCATGAGCAGTTCTTC.

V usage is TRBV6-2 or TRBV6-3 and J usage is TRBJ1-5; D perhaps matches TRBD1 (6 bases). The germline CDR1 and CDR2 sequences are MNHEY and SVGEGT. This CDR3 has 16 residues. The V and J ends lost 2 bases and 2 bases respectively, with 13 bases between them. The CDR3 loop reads CASSYAGGSGNQPQHF. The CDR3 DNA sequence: TGTGCCAGCAGTTACGCGGGGGGCTCTGGCAATCAGCCCCAGCATTTT.

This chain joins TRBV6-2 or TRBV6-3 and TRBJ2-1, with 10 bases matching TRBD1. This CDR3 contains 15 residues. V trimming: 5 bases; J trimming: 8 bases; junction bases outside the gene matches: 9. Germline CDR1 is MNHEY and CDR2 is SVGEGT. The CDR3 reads CASSPPGQGVYEQFF. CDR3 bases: TGTGCCAGCAGTCCCCCCGGACAGGGGGTATATGAGCAGTTCTTC.

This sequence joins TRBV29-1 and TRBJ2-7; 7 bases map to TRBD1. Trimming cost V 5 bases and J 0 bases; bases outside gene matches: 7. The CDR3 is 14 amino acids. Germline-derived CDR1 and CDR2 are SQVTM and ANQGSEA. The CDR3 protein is CSVLGTAGSYEQYF. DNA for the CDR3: TGCAGCGTTCTGGGGACAGCTGGCTCCTACGAGCAGTACTTC.

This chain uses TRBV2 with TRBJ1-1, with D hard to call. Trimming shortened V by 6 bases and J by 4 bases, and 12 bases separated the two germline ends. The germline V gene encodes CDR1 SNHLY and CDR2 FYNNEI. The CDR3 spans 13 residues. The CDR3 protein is CASRRPGGTEAFF. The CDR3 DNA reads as TGTGCCAGCAGAAGACCGGGAGGCACTGAAGCTTTCTTT.

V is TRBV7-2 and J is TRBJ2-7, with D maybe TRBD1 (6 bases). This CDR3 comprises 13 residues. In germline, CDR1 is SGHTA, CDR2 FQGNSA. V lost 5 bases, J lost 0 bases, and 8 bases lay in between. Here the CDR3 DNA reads TGTGCCAGCAGCCTCAGGGGCTCCTACGAGCAGTACTTC. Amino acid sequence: CASSLRGSYEQYF. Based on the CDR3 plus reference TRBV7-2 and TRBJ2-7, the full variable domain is GAGVSQSPSNKVTEKGKDVELRCDPISGHTALYWYRQSLGQGLEFLIYFQGNSAPDKSGLPSDRFSAERTGGSVSTLTIQRTQQEDSAVYLCASSLRGSYEQYFGPGTRLTVT.

The CDR3 bases are TGCGCCAGCAGCCTTACTAGCGGGAGCCCCTACGAGCAGTACTTC. The encoded protein is CASSLTSGSPYEQYF. V and J are TRBV5-1 and TRBJ2-7; TRBD2 matches 11 bases. The CDR3 runs 15 residues. Germline CDR1 SGHRS, CDR2 YFSETQ. V shed 4 bases, J shed 2 bases, and the junction held 5 bases outside the gene matches. Using reference TRBV5-1 and TRBJ2-7 for the parts outside the CDR3, the full variable domain is KAGVTQTPRYLIKTRGQQVTLSCSPISGHRSVSWYQQTPGQGLQFLFEYFSETQRNKGNFPGRFSGRQFSNSRSEMNVSTLELGDSALYLCASSLTSGSPYEQYFGPGTRLTVT.

In nucleotides, the CDR3 is TGTGCCAGCAGCCTGACAGGGGGCGTTGACACTGAAGCTTTCTTT. This codes for CASSLTGGVDTEAFF. This chain links TRBV7-9 with TRBJ1-1, with TRBD1 matching over 10 bases. Germline trimming cut 5 bases from V and 3 bases from J; bases unmatched to any gene: 6. The CDR3 is 15 amino acids. Germline CDR1 SEHNR, CDR2 FQNEAQ (reference sequence).

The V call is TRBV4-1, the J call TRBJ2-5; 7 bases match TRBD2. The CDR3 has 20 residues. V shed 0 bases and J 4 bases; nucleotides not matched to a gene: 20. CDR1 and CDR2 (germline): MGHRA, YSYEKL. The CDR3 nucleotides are TGCGCCAGCAGCCAAGATTGGGGGGGGGTTCTTTCCCCAGCCAGAGAGACCCAGTACTTC. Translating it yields CASSQDWGGVLSPARETQYF.

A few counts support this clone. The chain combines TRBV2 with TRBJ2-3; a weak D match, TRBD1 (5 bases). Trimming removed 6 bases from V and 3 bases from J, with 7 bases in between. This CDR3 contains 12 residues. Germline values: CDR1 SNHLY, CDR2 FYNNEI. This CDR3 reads CASSQGTDTQYF. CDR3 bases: TGTGCCAGCAGCCAGGGAACAGATACGCAGTATTTT.

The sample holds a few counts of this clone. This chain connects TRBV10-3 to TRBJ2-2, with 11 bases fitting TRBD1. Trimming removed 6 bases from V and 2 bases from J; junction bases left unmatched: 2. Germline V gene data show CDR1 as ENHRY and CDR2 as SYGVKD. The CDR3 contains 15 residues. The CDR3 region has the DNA TGTGCCATCAGAGGACAGGGGGCCAACACCGGGGAGCTGTTTTTT. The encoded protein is CAIRGQGANTGELFF.

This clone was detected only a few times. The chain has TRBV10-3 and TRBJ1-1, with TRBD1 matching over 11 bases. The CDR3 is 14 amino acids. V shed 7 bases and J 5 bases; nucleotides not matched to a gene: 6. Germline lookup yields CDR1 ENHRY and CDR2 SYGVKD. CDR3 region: CAIKEDRGRTEAFF. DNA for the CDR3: TGTGCCATCAAGGAGGACAGGGGGCGGACTGAAGCTTTCTTT.

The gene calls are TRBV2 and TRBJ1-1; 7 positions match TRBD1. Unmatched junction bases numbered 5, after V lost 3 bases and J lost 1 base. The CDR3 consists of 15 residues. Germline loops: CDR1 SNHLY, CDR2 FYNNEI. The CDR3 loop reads CASSDHRTGNTEAFF. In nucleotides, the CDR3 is TGTGCCAGCAGTGACCACCGGACAGGGAACACTGAAGCTTTCTTT. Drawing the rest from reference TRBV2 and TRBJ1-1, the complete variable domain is EPEVTQTPSHQVTQMGQEVILRCVPISNHLYFYWYRQILGQKVEFLVSFYNNEISEKSEIFDDQFSVERPDGSNFTLKIRSTKLEDSAMYFCASSDHRTGNTEAFFGQGTRLTVV.

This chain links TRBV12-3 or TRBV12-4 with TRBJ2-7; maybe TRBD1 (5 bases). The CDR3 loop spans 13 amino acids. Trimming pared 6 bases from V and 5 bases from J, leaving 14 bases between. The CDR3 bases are TGTGCCAGCAGCCCGCGACAGATTCACGAGCAGTACTTC. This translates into CASSPRQIHEQYF.

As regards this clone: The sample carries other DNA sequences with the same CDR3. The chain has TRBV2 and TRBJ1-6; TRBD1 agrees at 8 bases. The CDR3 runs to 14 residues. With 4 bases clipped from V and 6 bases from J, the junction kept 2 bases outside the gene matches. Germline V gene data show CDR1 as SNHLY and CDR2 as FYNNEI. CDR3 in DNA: TGTGCCAGCAGTGTTGACAGGGGTAATTCACCCCTCCACTTT. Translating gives CASSVDRGNSPLHF.

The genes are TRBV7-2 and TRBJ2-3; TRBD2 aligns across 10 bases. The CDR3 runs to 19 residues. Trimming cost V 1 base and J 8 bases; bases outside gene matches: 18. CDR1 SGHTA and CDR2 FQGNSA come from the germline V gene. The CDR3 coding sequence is TGTGCCAGCAGCTTAGATCCGTACAACCAGCGGGGGGGCCGGGGTACGCAGTATTTT. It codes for CASSLDPYNQRGGRGTQYF.

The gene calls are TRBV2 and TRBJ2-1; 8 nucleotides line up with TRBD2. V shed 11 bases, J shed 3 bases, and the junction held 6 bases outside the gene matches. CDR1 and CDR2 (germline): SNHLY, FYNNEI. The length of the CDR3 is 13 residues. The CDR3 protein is CASLAGLYNEQFF. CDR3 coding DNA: TGTGCCTCCCTAGCGGGTCTCTACAATGAGCAGTTCTTC.

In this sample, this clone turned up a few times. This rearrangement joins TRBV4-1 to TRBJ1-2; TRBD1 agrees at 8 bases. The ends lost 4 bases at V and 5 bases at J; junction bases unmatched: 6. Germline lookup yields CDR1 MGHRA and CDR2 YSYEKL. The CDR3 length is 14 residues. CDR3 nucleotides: TGCGCCAGCAGCCTAGGACAGGGTTTGTATGGCTACACCTTC. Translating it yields CASSLGQGLYGYTF.

The CDR3 DNA follows: TGTGCCAGCAGCGTAATTCGTACTACCGGGGAGCTGTTTTTT. Translation: CASSVIRTTGELFF. J is TRBJ2-2 and V is TRBV9; D remains ambiguous. The germline gives CDR1 SGDLS, CDR2 YYNGEE. This CDR3 is built from 14 residues. Deletions cut 1 base from V and 5 bases from J, with 9 bases between.

As DNA, the CDR3 is TGTGCCAGCAGCAGTCAACAGGGTCCCTCCTACGAGCAGTACTTC. The encoded protein is CASSSQQGPSYEQYF. The V gene is TRBV7-2, the J gene TRBJ2-7; TRBD1 is a possible D gene (6 bases). Trimming pared 5 bases from V and 0 bases from J, leaving 14 bases between. This CDR3 comprises 15 residues. The germline V gene has CDR1 SGHTA and CDR2 FQGNSA.

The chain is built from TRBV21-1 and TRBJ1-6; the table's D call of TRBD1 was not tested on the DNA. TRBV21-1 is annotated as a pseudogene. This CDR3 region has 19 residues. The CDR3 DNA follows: TGTGCCAGCAGCTTGTTCCCGTCTTCCCTGACAGGGGATAATTCACCCCTCCACTTT. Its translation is CASSLFPSSLTGDNSPLHF.